Here is one TCR beta chain with its context. Germline-derived CDR1 and CDR2 are SGHAT and FQNNGV. Germline trimming cut 4 bases from V and 1 base from J; bases unmatched to any gene: 5. The CDR3 sequence is 16 residues long. The data are from a study of shared clonotypes between healthy human individuals. Study-level information: The donor group consisted of a couple of women and a few men, aged 18 to 49.

The naive CD8 fraction comprised CD45RO-negative cells positively selected for CCR7 and excluded terminally differentiated effector memory CD45RA+ cells. Donors, without exception, were Caucasian adults residing in Nashville, Tennessee. For each subset, genomic DNA was distributed in equal portions over several immunoSEQ plates. Here immunoSEQ multiplex PCR was the method, and the copy in TCRdb shows in-frame clones only, minus some. The sample shows 760,000 or so clones, 90% to 97% of them seen only once. The specimen was naive CD8+ T cells sorted from blood. This sequence joins TRBV11-2 and TRBJ2-1; 9 nucleotides align to TRBD2. This receptor was taken from a young man in good health. The chain's CDR3 is CASSSGTSSSYNEQFF. CDR3 coding DNA: TGTGCCAGCAGCTCCGGGACTAGCAGTTCCTACAATGAGCAGTTCTTC.